This TCR beta chain came from a study of shared clonotypes between healthy human individuals (dated by TCRdb to 2018 to 2020). About the full investigation: A couple of women and three men aged 18 to 49 years were included in the cohort. Per donor, three plates each were used for CD4 naive and CD4 memory, two for CD8 naive, and one for CD8 memory. Blood TCR repertoires of roughly 5 healthy adults were deeply sequenced to estimate repertoire size and the extent of clonotype sharing between individuals. Different laboratories and diverse techniques were used to prepare libraries and sequence TCR repertoires, to increase sequencing depth and limit assay-specific biases. Each donor's leukapheresis produced roughly between roughly 0.85 and 10 billion PBMCs.

Donors were healthy HIV-negative adults with no recently reported acute infections or vaccinations. Only Caucasian adults living in Nashville, Tennessee, USA were represented among the donors. CD4+ T cells were enriched by magnetic negative selection, after which naive cells were positively selected on CD45RA and the negative fraction was taken as the memory subset. After blood collection by leukapheresis, PBMCs were isolated using Ficoll-Histopaque density gradient centrifugation and then cryopreserved in the vapor phase of liquid nitrogen. Purity and quantity of every magnetically sorted T cell population were checked by analytical flow cytometry. From each sorted fraction, genomic DNA was isolated and quantified by UV absorbance on a Nanodrop 2000c. TCR CDR3 regions were amplified from genomic DNA by multiplex PCR using the deep immunoSEQ assay. Extracted genomic DNA from each cell subset was spread evenly across all wells of several immunoSEQ 96-well plates, with each plate serving as a replicate. Each replicate PCR for sorted subsets received roughly 200 ng genomic DNA, equal to 28,000 or so T cell genomes. The purified libraries were quantified using a Qubit 3.0 fluorometer, sized with a Bioanalyzer 2100, and then quantified again using the KAPA Library Quantification kit. Every immunoSEQ 96-well plate was sequenced on a dedicated single-read 150-cycle Illumina NextSeq 550 flow cell. Per the authors' processing: The immunoSEQ output contained only junctional sequences without quality scores, so filtering could not match that applied to full-length reads. To assign V/J genes and CDR3, sequences were annotated against IMGT germline references using PyIR, a Python wrapper for IgBLAST v1.9. Reads were removed for weak V/J assignments (E-value above 1e-6), missing CDR3, stop codons, out-of-frame junctions, or ambiguous translated residues. V3J clonotypes were defined by identical inferred V gene, J gene, and CDR3 amino acid sequence. The percentage overlap between two repertoires was calculated by dividing the number of shared unique clonotypes by the size of the smaller repertoire. Richness of each repertoire was evaluated using RTK rarefaction, the Chao1 estimator, and Recon v2.1 estimates of unobserved clonotypes. OLGA was used to compute generation probabilities for all TCRbeta clonotypes that the gDNA method yielded from a handful of donors. TCRdb retrieved this table from immuneACCESS and kept in-frame rearrangements only. Not all clones are present; in checked studies, unresolved V genes account for under half, and no reason is known for the remainder. V and J calls and clone size follow that table, whereas D and trimming were derived from the DNA. This sample is represented by some 580,000 clones; roughly 97% of them were singletons. The ten top clones hold about 0.057% of the sample.

The investigation overall reported the following: Naive subsets generally had larger estimated clonotype richness than memory subsets did. When a few donors were compared, the shared fraction of clonotypes was about 5% for naive CD4, approximately 3.5% for naive CD8, roughly 2.5% for memory CD4, and less than 0.5% for memory CD8. The small number of donors limited the genetic and exposure-history diversity represented. Only blood was sampled, and tissue TCR repertoires likely differ from those in blood. Based on pairwise subsampling, the degree of clonotype sharing among donors was expected to be affected by sequencing depth. Rarefaction of sorted-subset datasets indicated incomplete sequencing despite the large sequencing depth. Compared with non-shared clonotypes, clonotypes shared by all four sorted-subset donors had higher generation probabilities.

As for this clone: Its antigen target is currently unknown. No much larger clone exists at a distance of one base, and base qualities are not known.

The CDR3 runs 18 amino acids, cysteine and phenylalanine included. The DNA shown is the 54-base CDR3, in frame from base 1. The germline V gene encodes CDR1 SQVTM and CDR2 ANQGSEA. V and J are trimmed by 7 bases and 1 base, and the gene matches miss 14 bases of the junction. This clonotype was sampled from a woman aged 25 to 39 in good health. Sequences were obtained from naive CD4+ T cells sorted from blood. Interpreted using the paper, the cell subset or site label stands for: CD45RA+ positively selected. The V and J segments used are TRBV29-1 and TRBJ2-3; 13 bases in the middle match TRBD2. The encoded CDR3 is CSGNSGTSGNSGTDTQYF. The DNA sequence reads TGCAGCGGGAATAGCGGGACTAGCGGGAATTCTGGCACAGATACGCAGTATTTT.